These T cell receptor beta chains were read from a single sample in a study of blood T cell repertoires in COVID-19. Assay used: immunoSEQ multiplex PCR; TCRdb lists only in-frame clones, some missing. The sample contains about 140,000 clones, roughly 84% of which appear only once. Sequences were obtained from PBMCs or T cells enriched from blood (not recorded which). These receptors came from a middle-aged man with acute COVID-19. Each CDR3 is given with its conserved first and last residue. Fields, in order: J gene, clone size, V gene, D gene, CDR3 DNA, CDR3 protein. The D gene is left open where the match is weak. A row's size may be missing; if present it is once, few, many or a size class.

>TRBJ2-5|.|TRBV27|TRBD2
TGTGCCAGCAGTTCCACGGGGGGGGTAGAGACCCAGTACTTC
CASSSTGGVETQYF
>TRBJ2-7|.|TRBV28|.
TGTGCCAGCAGTTCACAACCTCCCCACGAGCAGTACTTC
CASSSQPPHEQYF
>TRBJ2-3|.|TRBV5-4|.
TGTGCCTCAAAAAGGGGGAGCGACGCAGATACGCAGTATTTT
CASKRGSDADTQYF
>TRBJ2-3|.|TRBV5-1|TRBD1
TGCGCCAGCAGCTTGGTAGGGGGCGTAGGCACAGATACGCAGTATTTT
CASSLVGGVGTDTQYF
>TRBJ2-7|once|TRBV7-6|TRBD2
TGTGCCACCTCGAGGACTAGCTCGGGCGAGCAGTACTTC
CATSRTSSGEQYF
>TRBJ2-5|few|TRBV5-1|TRBD2
TGCGCCAGCAGCTGGGGGACTAGCGGGCAAGAGACCCAGTACTTC
CASSWGTSGQETQYF
>TRBJ2-1|.|TRBV9|TRBD1
TGTGCCAGCAGCGTCGACAGGGGAGAGCAGTTCTTC
CASSVDRGEQFF
>TRBJ2-3|.|TRBV7-2|.
TGTGCCAGCAGCTTCGGGACTCATGGCACAGATACGCAGTATTTT
CASSFGTHGTDTQYF
>TRBJ2-4|.|TRBV15|TRBD1
TGTGCCACCGCTGACAGGGGGGCAGGGGGAAGCATTCAGTACTTC
CATADRGAGGSIQYF
>TRBJ1-4|.|TRBV7-8|.
TGTGCCAGCAGCTTAAGTGGACAGTCAGAAAAACTGTTTTTT
CASSLSGQSEKLFF
>TRBJ1-3|.|TRBV7-8|.
TGTGCCAGTGGACAGAACTCTGGAAACACCATATATTTT
CASGQNSGNTIYF
>TRBJ2-5|few|TRBV7-6|.
TGTGCCAGCAGCTTACCTGAAGAGACCCAGTACTTC
CASSLPEETQYF
>TRBJ1-5|many|TRBV19|.
TGTGCCAGTACCAAGAATAATTACCAGAATCAGCCCCAGCATTTT
CASTKNNYQNQPQHF
>TRBJ2-2|.|TRBV11-3|TRBD2
TGTGCCAGCAGCCGTTCCTTAGCGGGGGACACCGGGGAGCTGTTTTTT
CASSRSLAGDTGELFF
>TRBJ1-4|.|TRBV7-8|TRBD1
TGTGCCAGCAGACCTGACAGGGCTAATGAAAAACTGTTTTTT
CASRPDRANEKLFF
>TRBJ2-3|.|TRBV7-9|.
TGTGCCAGCAGCTTGGACAACACAGATACGCAGTATTTT
CASSLDNTDTQYF
>TRBJ2-3|.|TRBV9|TRBD1
TGTGCCAGCAGCGTAGGGGGACAGGCGACGACAGATACGCAGTATTTT
CASSVGGQATTDTQYF
>TRBJ1-1|.|TRBV19|.
TGTGCCAGTAGCCCCCAGGGTGGCACTGAAGCTTTCTTT
CASSPQGGTEAFF
>TRBJ1-1|.|TRBV7-9|TRBD1
TGTGCCAGCAGCTTAGACGACAGGGCCAGGTTGGACACTGAAGCTTTCTTT
CASSLDDRARLDTEAFF
>TRBJ2-4|.|TRBV7-2|.
TGTGCCAGCAGCCTATCGACGGGCGGGAACATTCAGTACTTC
CASSLSTGGNIQYF
>TRBJ2-1|.|TRBV15|.
TGTGCCACCAGCAGAGGAAAACAGGGCTATGAGCAGTTCTTC
CATSRGKQGYEQFF
>TRBJ2-2|.|TRBV7-9|.
TGTGCCAGCAGCTTAGGTGGAGGGAACACCGGGGAGCTGTTTTTT
CASSLGGGNTGELFF
>TRBJ1-6|.|TRBV3-1/TRBV3-2|.
TGTGCCAGCAGCCAAGATCAGTACTCCTATAATTCACCCCTCCACTTT
CASSQDQYSYNSPLHF
>TRBJ1-4|.|TRBV7-9|TRBD1
TGTGCCAGCAGCTTACTGACAGGGGCGCTGAGTGAAAAACTGTTTTTT
CASSLLTGALSEKLFF
>TRBJ1-2|.|TRBV30|.
TGTGCCTGGAGTGTAACCGGACTGGACGTCTATGGCTACACCTTC
CAWSVTGLDVYGYTF
>TRBJ1-1|.|TRBV18|.
TGTGCCAGCTCAACAGGGAACTTGAACACTGAAGCTTTCTTT
CASSTGNLNTEAFF
>TRBJ1-3|.|TRBV7-9|TRBD1
TGTGCCAGCAGCTCCAGGGGGGTTTCTGGAAACACCATATATTTT
CASSSRGVSGNTIYF
>TRBJ2-1|.|TRBV7-9|TRBD2
TGTGCCAGCAGCTTAGTGGGGTCTAGCGGCAATGAGCAGTTCTTC
CASSLVGSSGNEQFF
>TRBJ1-2|.|TRBV7-2|TRBD1
TGTGCCAGCAGCTTAGTTGTTCAGGGGGCCCCAACTATAGGCTACACCTTC
CASSLVVQGAPTIGYTF
>TRBJ1-2|.|TRBV28|.
TGTGCCAGCAGCAAGCCAGGGATTGGCTATGGCTACACCTTC
CASSKPGIGYGYTF
>TRBJ2-7|once|TRBV19|.
TGTGCCAGTTCCATAGAGGACGAGCAGTACTTC
CASSIEDEQYF
>TRBJ1-6|.|TRBV19|.
TGTGCCAGTAGTAGCGGGGGGCCCGACACTTCACCCCTCCACTTT
CASSSGGPDTSPLHF
>TRBJ2-5|.|TRBV7-2|TRBD1
TGTGCCAGCAGCTCTTCGACAGGGTTGGAGACCCAGTACTTC
CASSSSTGLETQYF
>TRBJ1-1|few|TRBV18|TRBD1
TGTGCCAGCTCACCCTGGGACAGGCAAAACGTTGGCGCTGAAGCTTTCTTT
CASSPWDRQNVGAEAFF
>TRBJ1-2|once|TRBV19|TRBD1
TGTGCCAGTAGTAGAGAGGGACAGGGAAACTATGGCTACACCTTC
CASSREGQGNYGYTF
>TRBJ1-4|.|TRBV30|TRBD1
TGTGCCTGGAGTGCTGGGACAGGGGTAGGTGAAAAACTGTTTTTT
CAWSAGTGVGEKLFF
>TRBJ2-3|.|TRBV7-2|.
TGTGCCAGCAGCTTAGCGCCGGCGGTGCAAGATACGCAGTATTTT
CASSLAPAVQDTQYF
>TRBJ1-5|.|TRBV7-8|.
TGTGCCAGCAGCTTTGAGGGGGGGCTGGGCAATCAGCCCCAGCATTTT
CASSFEGGLGNQPQHF
>TRBJ2-5|.|TRBV2|.
TGTGCCAGCAGTGAAGCGCTTCTGGGGGGGACCCAGTACTTC
CASSEALLGGTQYF
>TRBJ2-4|.|TRBV10-3|TRBD2
TGTGCCATCGGCGCGGGGGGGGTGGCCAAAAACATTCAGTACTTC
CAIGAGGVAKNIQYF
>TRBJ2-2|.|TRBV21-1|.
TGTGCCAGCAGCAAAGCGAGTAAGCGGGGGTACACCGGGGAGCTGTTTTTT
CASSKASKRGYTGELFF
>TRBJ2-3|.|TRBV19|.
TGTGCCAGTAGGTCTAGCCTTTTGGATACGCAGTATTTT
CASRSSLLDTQYF
>TRBJ1-5|.|TRBV7-8|.
TGTGCCAGCAGCTTAGTCGGCAATCAGCCCCAGCATTTT
CASSLVGNQPQHF
>TRBJ2-7|.|TRBV19|.
TGTGCCAGTAGTATAGCTCCCCGGGACACCGACTACGAGCAGTACTTC
CASSIAPRDTDYEQYF
>TRBJ1-2|.|TRBV6-5|TRBD1
TGTGCCAGCTTACCCGGACAGGGAGGCTACACCTTC
CASLPGQGGYTF
>TRBJ2-1|.|TRBV3-1/TRBV3-2|TRBD2
TGTGCCAGCAGCCAAGTTAGCGGGAGCAAAATCTACAATGAGCAGTTCTTC
CASSQVSGSKIYNEQFF
>TRBJ1-5|.|TRBV4-3|.
TGCGCCAGCAGCCCCGGGAGCGGCAATCAGCCCCAGCATTTT
CASSPGSGNQPQHF
>TRBJ2-3|.|TRBV7-2|.
TGTGCCAGCAGCTTAGATCAGGACACAGATACGCAGTATTTT
CASSLDQDTDTQYF
>TRBJ2-1|.|TRBV6-2/TRBV6-3|TRBD1
TGTGCCAGCAGTTACACCCTCGGGACAGGGGAGTTCTTC
CASSYTLGTGEFF
>TRBJ2-1|.|TRBV30|.
TGTGCCTGGACCCTCTGGACTTACAATGAGCAGTTCTTC
CAWTLWTYNEQFF
>TRBJ2-5|.|TRBV11-2|TRBD2
TGTGCCAGCAGCCCCTACCCGGGAGGGGGGAAAGAGACCCAGTACTTC
CASSPYPGGGKETQYF
>TRBJ1-2|few|TRBV19|.
TGTGCCAGTAGCTTACACAGCTCAGCCTATGGCTACACCTTC
CASSLHSSAYGYTF
>TRBJ2-3|.|TRBV28|.
TGTGCCTTAATGTCTACTCTTCGGGATACGCAGTATTTT
CALMSTLRDTQYF
>TRBJ2-2|.|TRBV15|.
TGTGCCACCAGCATGTTATCGAACACCGGGGAGCTGTTTTTT
CATSMLSNTGELFF
>TRBJ1-2|.|TRBV10-2|.
TGCGCCAGCGTTCCTAGTACAGGGCGAGGCTACACCTTC
CASVPSTGRGYTF